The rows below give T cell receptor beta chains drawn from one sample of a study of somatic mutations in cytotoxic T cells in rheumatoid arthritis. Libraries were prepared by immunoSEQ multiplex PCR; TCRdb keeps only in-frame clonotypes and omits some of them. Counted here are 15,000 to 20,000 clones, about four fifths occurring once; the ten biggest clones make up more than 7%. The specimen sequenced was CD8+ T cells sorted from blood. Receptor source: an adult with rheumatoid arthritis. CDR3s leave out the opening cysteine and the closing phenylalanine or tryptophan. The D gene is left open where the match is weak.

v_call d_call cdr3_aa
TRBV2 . ASSPLKGSTVHEQF
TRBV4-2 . ASSQTDTQY
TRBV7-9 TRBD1 ASSYGQGSSYEQY
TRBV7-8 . ASSPERKLDGTEAF
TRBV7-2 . ASSFSDYEQY
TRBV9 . ASSATRDGVPFGYT
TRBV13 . ASSLADYQETQY
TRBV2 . ASSDGYEQY
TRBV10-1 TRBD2 ASSDGSSGRAWREQF
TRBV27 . ASSQGGRIYEQY
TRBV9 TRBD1 ASSGTGGTEAF
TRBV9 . ASSVATEAF
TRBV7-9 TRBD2 ASSYRTSGRNEQF
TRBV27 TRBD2 ASSLSLAGVTGELF
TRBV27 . ASSPHPQEMNTEAF
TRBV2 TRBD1 ASSQRLQGDETQY
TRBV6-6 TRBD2 ASSFSGSSYNEQF
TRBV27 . ASSQGLWQETQY
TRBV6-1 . ASRFNTEAF
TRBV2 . ASTGAEQF
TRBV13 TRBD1 ASSTPGTGGAYEQY
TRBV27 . ASSFQGIGTEAF
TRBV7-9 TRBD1 ASSSSTGGSNQPQH
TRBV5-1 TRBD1 ASSPGTGGWEQF
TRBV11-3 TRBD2 ASSMTSGPLDTQY
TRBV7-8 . ASSLVGEAF
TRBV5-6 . ASSPGTSTRENIQY
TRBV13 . ASSLVASTNTEAF